The entry below gives a single T cell receptor (beta chain) sequence along with its context. Antigen unknown. The same CDR3 also results from other DNA sequences found in this sample. The sample belongs to a study of shared clonotypes between healthy human individuals. Study details: Each donor's CD8 memory used one plate, CD8 naive two, each CD4 subset three. The study's findings and limits: Estimated clonotype richness was generally higher in naive than memory subsets. Depth of sequencing was expected to influence donor clonotype sharing.

V lost 0 bases and J lost 5, with 10 bases in between. Per germline, CDR1 LGHNA and CDR2 YSLEER. The CDR3 has 15 amino acids. Repertoires were generated with immunoSEQ multiplex PCR, while TCRdb's copy carries only in-frame clones and drops some. The repertoire includes over a million clones, around 98.5% of them detected once, and about 0.4% sits in the top ten. Sequencing used naive CD4+ T cells sorted from blood. Subset of the sample: CD45RA+ positively selected. This TCR was recovered from a man aged 30-40 years in good health. This rearrangement joins TRBV4-3 to TRBJ1-4; maybe TRBD1 (5 bases). The CDR3 reads CASSQDPGTNEKLFF. The DNA for the CDR3 is TGCGCCAGCAGCCAAGATCCAGGGACGAATGAAAAACTGTTTTTT.